The source of this T cell receptor (beta chain) is a study of blood T cell repertoires in COVID-19 (dated by TCRdb to about 2020). Turning to the overall study: Collaborator samples came from the United States, Italy and Spain and covered acute and convalescent phases of COVID-19. The prospective study material was composed of cDNA or gDNA derived from T cells, B-cell-depleted T cells, or PBMCs. The dataset comprised deeply sampled blood TCRbeta repertoires from subjects exposed to, actively infected with, or recovered from COVID-19. The repertoires were made available in a free public database intended to serve as a resource for research on the immune response to SARS-CoV-2. Samples came from the ongoing ImmuneRACE study (first 160 participants) plus 1,254 subjects from 6 global collaborators. The sample metadata nearly always contained a de-identified subject ID, COVID-19 status, age in years and sex. HLA class I and class II types, where available, came from metadata supplied by the sample provider rather than from assay-based typing. Results and caveats for the whole study, not just this receptor: The amount of clinical and demographic metadata varied by source and participant and was provided uncurated.

CDR1 and CDR2 are drawn from the germline V gene: SGDLS, YYNGEE. The V and J ends are trimmed by 0 bases and 0 bases, leaving 10 bases between them. The CDR3 holds 16 amino acids from the cysteine to the phenylalanine. Just CDR3 DNA is preserved here, 48 bases in frame from base 1. Whole blood was collected in K2EDTA tubes by collaborating institutions according to the institutions' own protocols. For TCRbeta analysis, collaborators shipped samples in one of three forms: frozen whole blood, isolated PBMCs, or DNA extracted from either of those sample types. With regard to this clone: Its binding antigen is unknown. Base qualities are missing; no much larger clone stands one base away.

TCRbeta CDR3 regions were amplified from genomic DNA using the immunoSEQ Assay, a bias-controlled multiplex PCR. The original pipeline was this. The number of nucleated cells in each sample was estimated by amplification of reference gene primers within the assay. To quantify the absolute abundance of each unique TCRbeta CDR3 rearrangement, sequence reads were collapsed and filtered. For each sample, productive Simpson clonality was calculated as the square root of Simpson's diversity index across productive rearrangements. This is the immuneACCESS table as TCRdb keeps it, with only in-frame sequences that have V and J called. A part of the clones is gone; compared with another copy, unresolved V genes explain less than half, and the rest is unexplained. That table furnishes V, J and clone size, whereas the DNA furnished D and trimming. This sample comprises about 10,000 clones, 80% to 90% of them detected only once. Together, the top ten hold roughly 8% of the sample.

The chain is assembled from TRBV9 and TRBJ2-1, with a weak D call of TRBD1 (5 bases match). The material sequenced was peripheral blood. This sequence originates from a human donor in a cohort sampled during active COVID-19. CDR3 region: CASSVASDSSYNEQFF. Read as DNA, the sequence is TGTGCCAGCAGCGTAGCCAGCGACAGCTCCTACAATGAGCAGTTCTTC.